The 18 T cell receptor beta chains reported below all come from one sample, sequenced in a study of blood T cells in healthy people across ages (dated by TCRdb to 2015 to 2017). Receptor amplification or capture employed 5' RACE. TCRdb lists the instrument as Illumina HiSeq 2500. A second PCR of roughly 7 to 12 cycles was run with a J-beta primer mix and a sample-barcoded 5' primer. TCRdb passed the public sequencing reads through fastp at Q25 and MiXCR, retaining productive beta sequences. One record per CDR3 amino acid sequence lists the most common genes and DNA. The sample table shows 800,000 to 950,000 distinct CDR3 sequences, and roughly 40% are seen once. The ten top clones hold 10% to 15% of the sample. The sequenced sample was blood. These receptors originate from a young man in good health.

The V call is TRBV4-2, the J call TRBJ1-4; no clear D. CDR1 and CDR2 (germline): LGHNA, YNFKEQ. The CDR3 consists of 14 residues. Trimming took 1 base from V and 7 from J, leaving 10 bases between them. The CDR3 protein is CASSQGESTEKLFF. DNA for the CDR3: TGTGCCAGCAGCCAAGGGGAGTCGACTGAAAAACTGTTTTTT.

The gene calls are TRBV6-5 and TRBJ2-7; a weak D match, TRBD2 (6 bases). The V and J ends lost 7 bases and 3 bases respectively, with 28 bases between them. This CDR3 has 18 amino acids. Germline CDR1 reads MNHEY; CDR2 reads SVGAGI. CDR3 sequence (DNA): TGTGCCAGCATTAAAGGCCCCCTAGGTCGGAGGGGAGGCTACGAGCAGTACTTC. Translated, it gives CASIKGPLGRRGGYEQYF.

The chain employs TRBV12-3 or TRBV12-4 and TRBJ2-1; perhaps TRBD2 as D (6 bases). This CDR3 is built from 15 residues. The V end was cut by 6 bases, the J end by 7 bases, with 19 bases between. CDR3 loop: CASSRGRAGRNEQFF. CDR3 coding DNA: TGTGCCAGCAGCCGGGGACGAGCGGGTCGAAATGAGCAGTTCTTC.

CDR3 DNA: TGTGCCAGCAGTTTTTCGGGGCGGTCTGGCACAGATACGCAGTATTTT. Its protein product is CASSFSGRSGTDTQYF. The genes are TRBV12-3 or TRBV12-4 and TRBJ2-3, with D perhaps assigned TRBD1 or TRBD2 (5 bases each). The V end lost 3 bases, the J end lost 1 base, and 14 bases lay between the germline ends. This CDR3 comprises 16 residues.

The chain links TRBV25-1 to TRBJ2-3; D not certain. Germline V gene data show CDR1 as MGHDK and CDR2 as SYGVNS. The CDR3 length is 11 residues. Trimming left V 6 bases short and J 7 bases short, with 8 bases between. The CDR3 sequence is CASRTVNTQYF. CDR3 in DNA: TGTGCCAGCAGGACTGTAAATACGCAGTATTTT.

This chain joins TRBV6-2 or TRBV6-3 and TRBJ2-1; 10 bases align to TRBD2. The J segment lost 7 bases and the V segment lost 0 bases, leaving 6 bases of the junction unmatched. CDR1 and CDR2 from the germline V gene are MNHEY and SVGEGT. The CDR3 spans 16 residues. CDR3 DNA: TGTGCCAGCAGTTACTCGAAGCGGGGGGGGAGTAATGAGCAGTTCTTC. It translates to CASSYSKRGGSNEQFF.

This clonotype was seen only a few times. This chain joins TRBV12-3 or TRBV12-4 and TRBJ2-1, with 12 positions matching TRBD2. CDR3 length: 14 residues. V was clipped by 5 bases and J by 6 bases; unmatched bases: 2. The CDR3 nucleotides are TGTGCCAGCAGTCGGACTAGCGGGGTCAATGAGCAGTTCTTC. This translates into CASSRTSGVNEQFF.

The chain recombines TRBV5-5 with TRBJ2-5; 10 bases agree with TRBD2. The J call may be mistaken, given a closer DNA end match to TRBJ2-4. Germline V gene sequence: CDR1 SGHKS, CDR2 YYEKEE (reference sequence). The CDR3 length is 15 residues. The DNA for the CDR3 is TGTGCCAGCAGCGGGACCCCTAGCGGGGGTTACATTCAGTACTTC. This sequence encodes CASSGTPSGGYIQYF.

In DNA form, the CDR3 reads TGTGCCACCCACCGCGGGACTGAAGCTTTCTTT. Protein product: CATHRGTEAFF. J is TRBJ1-1 and V is TRBV25-1; D is uncertain. Trimming removed 10 bases from V and 5 bases from J, with 11 bases in between. There are 11 residues in the CDR3. Germline lookup yields CDR1 MGHDK and CDR2 SYGVNS.

This clonotype showed up many times. The CDR3 region has the DNA TGTGCCAGCAGCTTAGCGGGGTCAAGTGGCGCCTACGAGCAGTACTTC. Translated: CASSLAGSSGAYEQYF. The chain has TRBV7-6 and TRBJ2-7; D gene unclear. Germline V gene data show CDR1 as SGHVS and CDR2 as FNYEAQ. V was trimmed by 0 bases and J by 2 bases, leaving 14 bases between them. The CDR3 runs 16 residues.

The V call is TRBV2, the J call TRBJ1-5; D is possibly TRBD1 (6 bases). From germline, CDR1 is SNHLY and CDR2 FYNNEI. The V end was cut by 3 bases, the J end by 3 bases, with 12 bases between. This CDR3 region has 15 residues. The chain's CDR3 is CASSDARGANQPQHF. CDR3 bases: TGTGCCAGCAGTGACGCGCGGGGGGCCAATCAGCCCCAGCATTTT.

This clonotype was picked up a small number of times. The J gene is TRBJ1-5, the V gene TRBV27; no clear D gene. The length of the CDR3 is 15 residues. Germline lookup yields CDR1 MNHEY and CDR2 SMNVEV (reference sequence). The V end lost 6 bases, the J end lost 2 bases, and 14 bases lay between the germline ends. This CDR3 is CASREGVVGNQPQHF. DNA for the CDR3: TGTGCCAGCAGGGAGGGTGTTGTGGGCAATCAGCCCCAGCATTTT.

This clonotype was picked up many times. This chain joins TRBV7-2 and TRBJ2-7; 7 bases are shared with TRBD1. The germline V gene encodes CDR1 SGHTA and CDR2 FQGNSA. The CDR3 has 11 residues. V lost 2 bases, J lost 12 bases, and 4 bases stayed unmatched. The CDR3 loop reads CASSLSGGWYF. The CDR3 nucleotides read TGTGCCAGCAGCTTATCAGGGGGTTGGTACTTC.

This chain links TRBV4-1 with TRBJ1-5, with 7 nucleotides matching TRBD1. Unmatched junction bases numbered 7, after V lost 5 bases and J lost 3 bases. The germline CDR1 and CDR2 sequences are MGHRA and YSYEKL. The CDR3 extends over 15 amino acids. This CDR3 is CASSTGQNFNQPQHF. The CDR3 region has the DNA TGCGCCAGCAGCACGGGACAGAACTTCAATCAGCCCCAGCATTTT.

This clonotype was observed a handful of times. The V and J genes are TRBV10-3 and TRBJ2-3, with D perhaps assigned TRBD1 or TRBD2 (6 bases each). With 0 bases removed from V and 6 bases from J, the gap between germline ends came to 13 bases. The CDR3 totals 15 residues. Per germline, CDR1 ENHRY and CDR2 SYGVKD. CDR3 DNA: TGTGCCATCAGTGAGTCTGGGGGGCGGGCTGATACGCAGTATTTT. Amino acids: CAISESGGRADTQYF.

This clonotype was seen a few times. The chain recombines TRBV7-2 with TRBJ1-6; perhaps TRBD1 as D (5 bases). Germline V gene sequence: CDR1 SGHTA, CDR2 FQGNSA. The CDR3 loop spans 15 amino acids. V was shortened by 2 bases and J by 7 bases, with 12 bases between the two germline ends. The CDR3 protein is CASSLNGGGNSPLHF. The CDR3 DNA follows: TGTGCCAGCAGCTTAAATGGGGGAGGCAATTCACCCCTCCACTTT.

The chain joins TRBV7-2 to TRBJ2-7; D gene ambiguous. Germline CDR1 reads SGHTA; CDR2 reads FQGNSA. This CDR3 is 14 amino acids long. Between the trimmed V and J ends, which lost 1 base and 1 base, there was a span of 8 bases. CDR3 residues: CASSLVPASYEQYF. DNA for the CDR3: TGTGCCAGCAGCTTAGTTCCGGCTTCCTACGAGCAGTACTTC.

This clonotype appeared many times. V and J are TRBV7-9 and TRBJ2-7; D uncertain. Deletions cut 3 bases from V and 4 bases from J, with 7 bases between. The CDR3 sequence is 12 residues long. Germline V gene lookup returns CDR1 SEHNR and CDR2 FQNEAQ (reference sequence). The CDR3 spells CASSFIGYEQYF. The CDR3 DNA sequence: TGTGCCAGCAGCTTCATCGGATACGAGCAGTACTTC.